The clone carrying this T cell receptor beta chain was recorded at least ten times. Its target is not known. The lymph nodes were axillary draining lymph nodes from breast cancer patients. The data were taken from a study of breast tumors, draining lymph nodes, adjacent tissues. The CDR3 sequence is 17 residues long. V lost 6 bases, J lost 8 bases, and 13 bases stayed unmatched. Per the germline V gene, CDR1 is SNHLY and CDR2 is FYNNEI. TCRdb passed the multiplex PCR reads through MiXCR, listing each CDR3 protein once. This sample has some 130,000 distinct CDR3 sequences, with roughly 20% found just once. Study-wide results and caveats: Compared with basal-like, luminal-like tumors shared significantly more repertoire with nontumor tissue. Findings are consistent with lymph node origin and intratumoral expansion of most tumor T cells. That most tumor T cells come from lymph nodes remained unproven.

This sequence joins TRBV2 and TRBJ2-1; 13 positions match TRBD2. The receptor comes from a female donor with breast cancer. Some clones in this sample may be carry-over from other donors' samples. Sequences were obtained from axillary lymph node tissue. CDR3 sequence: CASRQTLAGGPVDEQFF. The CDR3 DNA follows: TGTGCCAGCAGGCAAACACTAGCGGGAGGGCCGGTCGATGAGCAGTTCTTC.